The present T cell receptor beta chain was sequenced within a study of shared clonotypes between healthy human individuals. Study-level information: Three men and a couple of women, aged 18 to 49, were donors.

Points on this clone: Its specificity is unknown.

This was a deep-level run. Sequenced by immunoSEQ multiplex PCR; TCRdb stores in-frame clones only, minus some. The data show about 1 million clones, with roughly 80% seen just once and 1.2% to 1.5% held by the top ten. General study results and limits: Across a handful of donors, naive CD4 shared 5% to 6%, naive CD8 about 3.2%, memory CD4 roughly 2.5%, memory CD8 0.4%.

The TCR was taken from a man aged 18 to 29 in good health. The sequenced sample was memory CD4+ T cells sorted from blood. This sample's subset: CD45RA-negative fraction.

The CDR3 spells CASTRTGTIGLYGYTF. In DNA, the CDR3 is TGTGCCAGCACAAGAACCGGGACGATAGGACTCTATGGCTACACCTTC. The rearrangement joins TRBV27 to TRBJ1-2, with TRBD1 as a possible D gene (5 bases). V lost 7 bases, J lost 4 bases, and 22 bases lay in between. The CDR3 length is 16 residues. Germline V gene data show CDR1 as MNHEY and CDR2 as SMNVEV (reference sequence).